A single T cell receptor (beta chain) is shown here with its context. This sample is part of a study of blood T cell repertoires in COVID-19. Study in general: T cells, B-cell-depleted T cells, or PBMCs provided the cDNA or gDNA that served as material.

Per the study methods: It was from reference gene primer amplification that nucleated cell counts were estimated. The table came from immunoSEQ multiplex PCR; TCRdb's copy has only in-frame clones and leaves some out. V, J and clone size reflect that table, while D and trimming were determined from the DNA. This table holds about 70,000 clones, around 78% found once. This CDR3 has 19 amino acids. Germline loops: CDR1 MGHRA, CDR2 YSYEKL. Trimming cost V 1 base and J 0 bases, with 16 bases left between them. The sample consisted of peripheral blood. This chain joins TRBV4-1 and TRBJ2-6; the D gene is possibly TRBD1 (5 bases). This receptor was identified in a human donor in a cohort sampled during active COVID-19. The CDR3 nucleotides are TGCGCCAGCAGCCAAGTTCTAGGGGCATCCAGCTCTGGGGCCAACGTCCTGACTTTC. Translating gives CASSQVLGASSSGANVLTF.